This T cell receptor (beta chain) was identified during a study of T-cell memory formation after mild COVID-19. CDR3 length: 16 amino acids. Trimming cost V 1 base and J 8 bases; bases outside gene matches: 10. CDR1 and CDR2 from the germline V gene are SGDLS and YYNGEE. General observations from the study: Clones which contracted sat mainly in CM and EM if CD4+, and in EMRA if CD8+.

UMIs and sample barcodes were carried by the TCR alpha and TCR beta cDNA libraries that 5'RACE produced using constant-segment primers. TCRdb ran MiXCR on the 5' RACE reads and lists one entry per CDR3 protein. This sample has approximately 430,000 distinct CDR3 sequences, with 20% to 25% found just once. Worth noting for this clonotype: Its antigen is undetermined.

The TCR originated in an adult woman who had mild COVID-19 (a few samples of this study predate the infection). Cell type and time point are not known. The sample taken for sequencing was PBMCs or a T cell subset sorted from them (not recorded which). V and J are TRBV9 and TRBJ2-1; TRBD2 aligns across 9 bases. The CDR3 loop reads CASSVRGGGATDEQFF. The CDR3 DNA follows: TGTGCCAGCAGCGTAAGGGGCGGGGGGGCCACCGATGAGCAGTTCTTC.